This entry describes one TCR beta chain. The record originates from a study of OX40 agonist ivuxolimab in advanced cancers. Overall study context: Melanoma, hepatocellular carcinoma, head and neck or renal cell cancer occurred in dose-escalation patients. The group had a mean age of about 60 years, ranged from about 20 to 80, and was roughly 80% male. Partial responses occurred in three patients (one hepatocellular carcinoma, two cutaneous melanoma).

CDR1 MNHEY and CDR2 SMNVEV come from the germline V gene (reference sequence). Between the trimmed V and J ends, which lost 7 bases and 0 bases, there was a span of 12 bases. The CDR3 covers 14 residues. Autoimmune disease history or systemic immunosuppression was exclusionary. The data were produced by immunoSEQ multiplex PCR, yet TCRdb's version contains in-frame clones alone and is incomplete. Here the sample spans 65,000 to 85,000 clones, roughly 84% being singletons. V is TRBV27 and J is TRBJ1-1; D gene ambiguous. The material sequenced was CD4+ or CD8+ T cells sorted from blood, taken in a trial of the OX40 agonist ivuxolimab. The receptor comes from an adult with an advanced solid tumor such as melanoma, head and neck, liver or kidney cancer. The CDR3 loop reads CASKGTSMNTEAFF. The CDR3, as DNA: TGTGCCAGCAAAGGAACCTCGATGAACACTGAAGCTTTCTTT.